These 22 T cell receptor beta chains were sequenced from one sample in a study of T cell responses to AZD1222 COVID-19 vaccine. Sequencing was performed with immunoSEQ multiplex PCR; in TCRdb, only in-frame clones are kept and a portion is missing. The data contain over 130,000 clones, less than 95% of them seen just once; the ten biggest clones take up 1.3%. The source material was peripheral blood, sampled on day 0 of AZD1222 vaccination. The receptors were gathered from an adult in good health.

The chain couples TRBV7-6 to TRBJ1-4; TRBD1 might be the D (5 bases). Germline-derived CDR1 and CDR2 are SGHVS and FNYEAQ. The V end lost 2 bases, the J end lost 4 bases, and 11 bases lay between the germline ends. The CDR3 totals 15 residues. In DNA, the CDR3 is TGTGCCAGCAGCTTATTTCAGGGTTATAATGAAAAACTGTTTTTT. This codes for CASSLFQGYNEKLFF.

The chain employs TRBV28 and TRBJ2-2, with 7 bases aligning to TRBD1. The ends lost 7 bases at V and 4 bases at J; junction bases unmatched: 12. This CDR3 contains 16 residues. In germline, CDR1 is MDHEN, CDR2 SYDVKM. The CDR3 protein is CASTSSEGGPTGELFF. As DNA, the CDR3 is TGTGCCAGCACCTCCAGCGAAGGGGGCCCCACCGGGGAGCTGTTTTTT. Variable domain in full (rest from reference TRBV28 and TRBJ2-2): DVKVTQSSRYLVKRTGEKVFLECVQDMDHENMFWYRQDPGLGLRLIYFSYDVKMKEKGDIPEGYSVSREKKERFSLILESASTNQTSMYLCASTSSEGGPTGELFFGEGSRLTVL.

V usage is TRBV5-6 and J usage is TRBJ2-7, with 12 bases that match TRBD1. Per germline, CDR1 SGHDT and CDR2 YYEEEE. The CDR3 runs to 15 residues. The J segment lost 5 bases and the V segment lost 4 bases, leaving 7 bases of the junction unmatched. The CDR3 bases are TGTGCCAGCAGCCTCGGGACAGGGGGCGCGAACGAGCAGTACGTC. Translating it yields CASSLGTGGANEQYV.

The chain uses TRBV12-3 or TRBV12-4 and TRBJ1-2; D is ambiguous. The CDR3 has 13 residues. V dropped 3 bases and J dropped 8 bases, with 13 bases sitting between them. In nucleotides, the CDR3 is TGTGCCAGCAGTTTTGGTAGGCTCGGGGGCTACACCTTC. It is translated as CASSFGRLGGYTF.

The genes are TRBV6-4 and TRBJ2-1; D is possibly TRBD1 or TRBD2 (6 bases each). CDR1 is MRHNA, CDR2 SNTAGT, per germline. The CDR3 runs 15 residues. V lost 3 bases and J 4 bases, leaving 13 bases between the germline ends. CDR3 sequence reads: CASSEQGGGYNEQFF. The CDR3 nucleotides are TGTGCCAGCAGTGAACAGGGAGGTGGATACAATGAGCAGTTCTTC.

The genes are TRBV4-1 and TRBJ2-7; no clear D. The CDR3 consists of 15 residues. Germline CDR1 reads MGHRA; CDR2 reads YSYEKL. The ends were cut back, 0 bases at V and 0 bases at J, with 9 bases in the middle. CDR3 sequence: CASSQDPDGSYEQYV. The CDR3 DNA reads TGCGCCAGCAGCCAAGACCCCGACGGCTCCTACGAGCAGTACGTC.

Only one count was recorded for this clone. The gene calls are TRBV14 and TRBJ1-5; weak D call: TRBD1 (5 bases). Trimming took off 1 base at V and 0 bases at J, with 31 bases between the two ends. The CDR3 consists of 23 residues. Germline V gene lookup returns CDR1 SGHDN and CDR2 FVKESK. Here the CDR3 DNA reads TGTGCCAGCAGCCAAGTTCTCTTTCTCGGGGCCATACAGAAACCCTATAGCAATCAGCCCCAGCATTTT. It encodes CASSQVLFLGAIQKPYSNQPQHF.

DNA of the CDR3: TGCGCCAGCAGCCGCTTGGGGACTGGGGTTTCGGGAGCTTTCTTT. Translating it yields CASSRLGTGVSGAFF. The rearrangement links TRBV5-1 to TRBJ1-1; weak D call: TRBD1 (5 bases). Per germline, CDR1 SGHRS and CDR2 YFSETQ. This CDR3 region has 15 residues. V was cut by 4 bases and J by 10 bases, with 23 bases left in between.

CDR3: CASSGSSYNEQFF. CDR3 DNA: TGCGCCAGCAGCGGGAGCTCCTACAATGAGCAGTTCTTC. V is TRBV10-1 and J is TRBJ2-1; weak D call: TRBD2 (6 bases). V dropped 6 bases and J dropped 0 bases, with 6 bases sitting between them. This CDR3 contains 13 residues. CDR1 is WNHNN, CDR2 SYGVQD, per germline (reference sequence).

The chain combines TRBV5-1 with TRBJ2-7; 10 bases align to TRBD2. CDR1 and CDR2 (germline): SGHRS, YFSETQ. This CDR3 region has 15 residues. The V and J ends lost 3 bases and 7 bases, in that order; junction bases with no gene match: 10. The CDR3 DNA is TGCGCCAGCAGCTGGACAGCGGGAGGGTCGGGTGAGCAGTACGTC. This translates into CASSWTAGGSGEQYV.

The chain employs TRBV18 and TRBJ1-2, with TRBD1 as a possible D gene (6 bases). Deletions cut 3 bases from V and 6 bases from J, with 14 bases between. Germline V gene sequence: CDR1 KGHSH, CDR2 LQKENI. This CDR3 is built from 14 residues. The CDR3 DNA reads as TGTGCCAGCTCACCTAATGGCAGGGGCGATGGCTACACCTTC. This gives the protein CASSPNGRGDGYTF. Full variable domain (outside the CDR3, taken from reference TRBV18 and TRBJ1-2): NAGVMQNPRHLVRRRGQEARLRCSPMKGHSHVYWYRQLPEEGLKFMVYLQKENIIDESGMPKERFSAEFPKEGPSILRIQQVVRGDSAAYFCASSPNGRGDGYTFGSGTRLTVV.

The rearrangement links TRBV6-5 to TRBJ2-7; D ambiguous. The CDR3 is made up of 14 amino acids. Germline CDR1 is MNHEY and CDR2 is SVGAGI. Trimming left V 5 bases short and J 4 bases short, with 15 bases between. CDR3 sequence reads: CASSLRGRLYEQYV. In nucleotides, the CDR3 is TGTGCCAGCAGTCTAAGAGGTCGTCTTTACGAGCAGTACGTC.

The rearrangement uses TRBV4-1 and TRBJ2-1; D not resolved. Germline V gene lookup returns CDR1 MGHRA and CDR2 YSYEKL. CDR3 length: 14 amino acids. Trimming removed 5 bases from V and 2 bases from J, with 10 bases in between. CDR3 protein: CASSSYSPYNEQFF. CDR3 nucleotide sequence: TGCGCCAGCAGCTCCTATTCCCCCTACAATGAGCAGTTCTTC.

In this sample, this clone turned up once. V gene TRBV15 combines with J gene TRBJ2-1, with 10 nucleotides matching TRBD2. The CDR3 extends over 16 amino acids. The germline gives CDR1 LNHNV, CDR2 YYDKDF (reference sequence). The V segment lost 1 base and the J segment 10 bases; nucleotides outside the gene matches: 10. The CDR3 coding sequence is TGTGCCACCAGCAGAGGTCAAGCGGGGGGGTCATACGAGCAGTTCTTC. Its translation: CATSRGQAGGSYEQFF.

This clone appeared once. The rearrangement links TRBV7-9 to TRBJ2-7; D tentatively reads TRBD1 or TRBD2 (5 bases each). CDR1 is SEHNR, CDR2 FQNEAQ, per germline (reference sequence). Trimming shortened V by 4 bases and J by 9 bases, and 19 bases separated the two germline ends. The CDR3 is made up of 14 amino acids. The CDR3 DNA reads TGTGCCAGCAGCTCAACGTTGGGGGAATTTTCGCAGTACGTC. As protein: CASSSTLGEFSQYV.

The chain couples TRBV6-5 to TRBJ1-2, with D possibly TRBD1 on 5 matching bases. Trimming cost V 6 bases and J 8 bases, with 16 bases left between them. The CDR3 length is 13 residues. CDR1 and CDR2 (germline): MNHEY, SVGAGI. This CDR3 is CASSEGSTKGYTF. Written as DNA, the CDR3 is TGTGCCAGCAGCGAGGGGTCAACAAAAGGCTACACCTTC.

This rearrangement joins TRBV5-4 to TRBJ1-5; perhaps TRBD1 as D (5 bases). The CDR3 covers 16 residues. Per the germline V gene, CDR1 is SGHNT and CDR2 is YYREEE (reference sequence). V was trimmed by 0 bases and J by 1 base, leaving 11 bases between them. The CDR3 reads CASSLVEGSSNQPQHF. In DNA, the CDR3 is TGTGCCAGCAGCTTGGTGGAGGGGTCGAGCAATCAGCCCCAGCATTTT.

The chain is built from TRBV6-1 and TRBJ1-4, with no clear D. CDR3 size: 14 residues. Germline values: CDR1 MNHNS, CDR2 SASEGT. V lost 2 bases and J lost 5, with 9 bases in between. CDR3 in DNA: TGTGCCAGCAGTGAAAGCAGGCCAAATGAAAAACTGTTTTTT. Its translation: CASSESRPNEKLFF.

The J gene is TRBJ1-1, the V gene TRBV27; D possibly corresponds to TRBD1 (5 bases). The CDR3 has 15 residues. Germline V gene data show CDR1 as MNHEY and CDR2 as SMNVEV (reference sequence). V shed 6 bases and J shed 4 bases, with 18 bases lying between them. This chain's CDR3 is CASSLGASLGTEAFF. The CDR3 DNA reads TGTGCCAGCAGCCTAGGGGCTAGTCTGGGCACTGAAGCTTTCTTT.

J is TRBJ1-1 and V is TRBV5-1; D is possibly TRBD1 (5 bases). CDR3 size: 13 residues. Trimming removed 1 base from V and 6 bases from J, with 10 bases in between. The germline gives CDR1 SGHRS, CDR2 YFSETQ. The CDR3 DNA reads TGCGCCAGCAGCTTGATCGGGGGGTCTGAAGCTTTCTTT. Translation gives CASSLIGGSEAFF. The complete variable domain, with remaining parts taken from reference TRBV5-1 and TRBJ1-1, reads KAGVTQTPRYLIKTRGQQVTLSCSPISGHRSVSWYQQTPGQGLQFLFEYFSETQRNKGNFPGRFSGRQFSNSRSEMNVSTLELGDSALYLCASSLIGGSEAFFGQGTRLTVV.

The chain links TRBV6-1 to TRBJ2-2; D possibly corresponds to TRBD2 (5 bases). Germline CDR1 and CDR2: MNHNS and SASEGT. With 0 bases removed from V and 1 base from J, the gap between germline ends came to 9 bases. The CDR3 sequence is 16 residues long. CDR3: CASSEAATRNTGELFF. In nucleotides, the CDR3 is TGTGCCAGCAGTGAAGCTGCAACTAGGAACACCGGGGAGCTGTTTTTT.

The chain couples TRBV7-2 to TRBJ2-1, with 11 bases lining up with TRBD2. The V and J ends lost 5 bases and 3 bases, in that order; junction bases with no gene match: 3. Germline V gives CDR1 SGHTA, CDR2 FQGNSA. This CDR3 is 15 amino acids long. Here the CDR3 reads CASSDGTSGYNEQFF. CDR3 DNA sequence: TGTGCCAGCAGCGACGGGACTAGCGGCTACAATGAGCAGTTCTTC.